This is a list of T cell receptor beta chains from one sample in a study of neurological immune-mediated disorders. MiXCR, run by TCRdb on the 5' RACE reads, gives a single entry per CDR3 protein. Of about 120,000 distinct CDR3 sequences listed, roughly 3.2% were seen once; the top ten hold 1% to 1.5%. The sample comprised PBMCs. These receptors all stem from a woman aged 25 to 39 with multiple sclerosis. Each CDR3 is given with its conserved first and last residue. The D gene is left open where the match is weak. For some rows the clone size is stated as once, few or many, or as a class when expanded; others skip it.

size,D,V,J,DNA,CDR3
many,TRBD2,TRBV2,TRBJ2-1,TGTGCCAGCAGTCCGACGGGGGGGCCTTTCAATGAGCAGTTCTTC,CASSPTGGPFNEQFF
many,NA,TRBV27,TRBJ2-1,TGTGCCAGCAGTTTATCCTGGTGGCAGGGCCTATTTCGAGGTGAGCAGTTCTTC,CASSLSWWQGLFRGEQFF
many,TRBD1,TRBV9,TRBJ1-1,TGTGCCAGCAGCGTAGGAGGGGGCCCTGGGAGCAACACTGAAGCTTTCTTT,CASSVGGGPGSNTEAFF
many,NA,TRBV7-2,TRBJ2-2,TGTGCCAGCAGTAGTCTCCAGGGGCCTAGGACCGGGGAGCTGTTTTTT,CASSSLQGPRTGELFF
many,NA,TRBV5-1,TRBJ2-1,TGCGCCAGCAGCTTGGTTTCGGGCTGGGATGAGCAGTTCTTC,CASSLVSGWDEQFF
many,TRBD2,TRBV20-1,TRBJ2-7,TGCAGTGCTAGAGTCGACGGCGGGGGGGCGGGATCCGAGCAGTACTTC,CSARVDGGGAGSEQYF
many,TRBD1,TRBV18,TRBJ1-5,TGTGCCAGCTCAGGGCCGGGACAGGCTAGCAATCAGCCCCAGCATTTT,CASSGPGQASNQPQHF
NA,TRBD1,TRBV5-1,TRBJ1-5,TGCGCCAGCAGCTTGGGTGACAGGGTAAATCAGCCCCAGCATTTT,CASSLGDRVNQPQHF
many,TRBD1,TRBV29-1,TRBJ2-2,TGCAGCGTTGACGACAGGGTGGCCGGGGAGCTGTTTTTT,CSVDDRVAGELFF
many,NA,TRBV5-6,TRBJ2-5,TGTGCCAGCAGCTTCGTGAGGGTGGAGACCCAGTACTTC,CASSFVRVETQYF
many,TRBD1,TRBV7-9,TRBJ2-7,TGTGCCAGCAGCTACCGGGACAGGGGCTACGAGCAGTACTTC,CASSYRDRGYEQYF
many,NA,TRBV29-1,TRBJ1-2,TGCAGCGTTGTAGGTGGGGGATATGGCTACACCTTC,CSVVGGGYGYTF
many,TRBD2,TRBV4-3,TRBJ2-7,TGCGCCAGCAGCCCAGCGGGAGGGACTTACGAGCAGTACTTC,CASSPAGGTYEQYF
many,NA,TRBV20-1,TRBJ1-1,TGCAGTGCTCGACAACCTGTTAGACACACTGAAGCTTTCTTT,CSARQPVRHTEAFF
many,NA,TRBV12-3/TRBV12-4,TRBJ1-5,TGTGCCAGCAGTTTGGGGCCCGAGGGGCAGCCCCAGCATTTT,CASSLGPEGQPQHF
many,TRBD2,TRBV20-1,TRBJ2-1,TGCAGTGCTAGTAGGGGACTAGCGGGGGGGAATTACAATGAGCAGTTCTTC,CSASRGLAGGNYNEQFF
many,TRBD1,TRBV2,TRBJ1-5,TGTGCCAGCACCACGGGGAGGGGCCCCGGGACAGGGGGCCTTAATCAGCCCCAGCATTTT,CASTTGRGPGTGGLNQPQHF
many,TRBD2,TRBV6-5,TRBJ2-3,TGTGCCAGCAGTTACGAGCGGGGTAGCACAGATACGCAGTATTTT,CASSYERGSTDTQYF